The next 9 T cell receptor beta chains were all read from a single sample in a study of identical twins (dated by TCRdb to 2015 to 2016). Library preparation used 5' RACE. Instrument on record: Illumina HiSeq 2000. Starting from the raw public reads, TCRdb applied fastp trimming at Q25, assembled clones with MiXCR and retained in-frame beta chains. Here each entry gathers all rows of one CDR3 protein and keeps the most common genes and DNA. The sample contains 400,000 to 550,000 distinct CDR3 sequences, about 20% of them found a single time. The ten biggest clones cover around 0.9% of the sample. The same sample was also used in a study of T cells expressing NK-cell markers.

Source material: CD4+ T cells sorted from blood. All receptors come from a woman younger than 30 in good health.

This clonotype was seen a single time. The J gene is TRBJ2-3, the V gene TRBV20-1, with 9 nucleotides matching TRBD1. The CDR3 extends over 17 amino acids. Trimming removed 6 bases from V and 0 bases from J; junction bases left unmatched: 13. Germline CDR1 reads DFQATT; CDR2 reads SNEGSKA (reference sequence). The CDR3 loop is CSAPGTGSDGSTDTQYF. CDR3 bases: TGCAGTGCCCCCGGGACAGGGAGTGATGGGAGCACAGATACGCAGTATTTT.

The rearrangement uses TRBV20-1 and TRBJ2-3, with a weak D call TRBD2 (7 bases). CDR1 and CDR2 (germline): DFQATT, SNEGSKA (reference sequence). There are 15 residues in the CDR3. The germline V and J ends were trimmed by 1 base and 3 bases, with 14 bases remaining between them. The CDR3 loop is CSARAAGRGTDTQYF. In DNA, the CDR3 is TGCAGTGCTAGAGCGGCGGGGAGGGGGACAGATACGCAGTATTTT.

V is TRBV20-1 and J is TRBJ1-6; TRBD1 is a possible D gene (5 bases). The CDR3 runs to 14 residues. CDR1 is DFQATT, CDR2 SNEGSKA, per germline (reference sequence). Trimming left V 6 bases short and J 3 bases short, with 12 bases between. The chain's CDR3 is CSAHTGIYNSPLHF. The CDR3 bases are TGCAGTGCGCATACAGGAATCTATAATTCACCCCTCCACTTT.

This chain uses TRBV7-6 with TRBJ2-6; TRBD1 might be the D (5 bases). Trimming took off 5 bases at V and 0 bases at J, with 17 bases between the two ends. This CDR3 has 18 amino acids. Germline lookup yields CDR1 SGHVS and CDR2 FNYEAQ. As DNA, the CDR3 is TGTGCCAGCAGCCCAAAAGGTCAGGGCCCCTCTGGGGCCAACGTCCTGACTTTC. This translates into CASSPKGQGPSGANVLTF.

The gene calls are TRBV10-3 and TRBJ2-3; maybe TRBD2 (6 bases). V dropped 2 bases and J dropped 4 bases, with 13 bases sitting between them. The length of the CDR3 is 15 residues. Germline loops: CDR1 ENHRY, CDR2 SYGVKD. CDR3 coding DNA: TGTGCCATCAGTGAGGGAGGGAGTCGGGCAGATACGCAGTATTTT. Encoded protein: CAISEGGSRADTQYF.

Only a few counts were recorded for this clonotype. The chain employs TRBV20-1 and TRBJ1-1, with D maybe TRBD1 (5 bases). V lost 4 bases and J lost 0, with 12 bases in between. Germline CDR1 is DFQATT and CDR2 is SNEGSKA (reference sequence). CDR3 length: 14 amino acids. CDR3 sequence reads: CSATEQGLNTEAFF. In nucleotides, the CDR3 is TGCAGTGCTACCGAGCAGGGTCTGAACACTGAAGCTTTCTTT.

The CDR3 DNA follows: TGTGCCAGCAGTTTGACAGGGACGCGCAATGAGCAGTTCTTC. This codes for CASSLTGTRNEQFF. The rearrangement links TRBV12-3 or TRBV12-4 to TRBJ2-1; 7 bases match TRBD1. The CDR3 length is 14 residues. Unmatched junction bases numbered 5, after V lost 3 bases and J lost 6 bases.

The CDR3 loop is CASSSRTGLSNSPLHF. The DNA of the CDR3 is TGTGCCAGCAGCTCCCGGACAGGGCTCAGCAATTCACCCCTCCACTTT. This chain connects TRBV7-9 to TRBJ1-6; 8 nucleotides agree with TRBD1. V gave up 4 bases and J gave up 7 bases; unmatched junction bases: 9. From germline, CDR1 is SEHNR and CDR2 FQNEAQ (reference sequence). The CDR3 is 16 amino acids.

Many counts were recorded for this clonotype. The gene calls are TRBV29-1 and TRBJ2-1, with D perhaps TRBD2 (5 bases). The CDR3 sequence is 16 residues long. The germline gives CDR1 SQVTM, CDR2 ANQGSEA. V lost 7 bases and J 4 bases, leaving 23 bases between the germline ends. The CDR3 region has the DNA TGCAGCGCCCGGGAAACAAAGGGTAGGCGTTACAATGAGCAGTTCTTC. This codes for CSARETKGRRYNEQFF.